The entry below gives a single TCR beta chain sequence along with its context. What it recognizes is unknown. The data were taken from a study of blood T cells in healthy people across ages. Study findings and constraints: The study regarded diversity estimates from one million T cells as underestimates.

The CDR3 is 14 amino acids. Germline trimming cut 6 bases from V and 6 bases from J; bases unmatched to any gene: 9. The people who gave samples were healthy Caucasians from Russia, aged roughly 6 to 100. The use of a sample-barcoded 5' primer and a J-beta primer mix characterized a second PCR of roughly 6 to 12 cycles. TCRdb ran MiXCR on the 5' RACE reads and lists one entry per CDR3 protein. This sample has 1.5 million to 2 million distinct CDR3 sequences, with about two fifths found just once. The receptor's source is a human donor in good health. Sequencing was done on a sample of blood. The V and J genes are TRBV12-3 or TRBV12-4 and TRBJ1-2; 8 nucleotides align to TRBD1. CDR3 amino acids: CASSHTGGAHGYTF. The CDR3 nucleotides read TGTGCCAGCAGCCATACAGGGGGGGCACATGGCTACACCTTC.